These T cell receptor beta chains were read from a single sample in a study of T cells in Graves' hyperthyroidism and ophthalmopathy. One entry per CDR3 protein, called by TCRdb with MiXCR from the multiplex PCR reads. The table has more than 350,000 distinct CDR3 sequences, 17% seen once; the top ten hold 34%. The material sequenced was blood. These receptors were taken from a woman aged 25 to 39 with Graves' hyperthyroidism that later progressed to Graves' ophthalmopathy. The CDR3 runs from the conserved cysteine through the conserved F or W. The order of the fields is clone size, J gene, D gene, V gene, CDR3 DNA, CDR3 protein. D genes are given only for firm matches. Expanded clones are given a class, and other clones once, few, many or no size at all.

clone_size: few
j_call: TRBJ1-1
d_call: NA
v_call: TRBV11-2
cdr3_nt: TGTGCCAGCAGCCCCGTCGGGGACACTGAAGCTTTCTTT
cdr3_aa: CASSPVGDTEAFF

clone_size: NA
j_call: TRBJ2-1
d_call: NA
v_call: TRBV4-1
cdr3_nt: TGCGCCAGCAGCCAAGACCCACTAGGGGAGCAGTTCTTC
cdr3_aa: CASSQDPLGEQFF

clone_size: many
j_call: TRBJ1-1
d_call: NA
v_call: TRBV12-3/TRBV12-4
cdr3_nt: TGTGCCAGCAGTTTAACCACTGAAGCTTTCTTT
cdr3_aa: CASSLTTEAFF

clone_size: NA
j_call: TRBJ2-3
d_call: TRBD2
v_call: TRBV7-8
cdr3_nt: TGTGCCAGCAGCTTACTCTTCTCTAGCGGGGGCACAGATACGCAGTATTTT
cdr3_aa: CASSLLFSSGGTDTQYF

clone_size: few
j_call: TRBJ2-4
d_call: TRBD1
v_call: TRBV30
cdr3_nt: TGTGCCTGGAGTGACGAAACAGGGGGCGCGAACATTCAGTACTTC
cdr3_aa: CAWSDETGGANIQYF

clone_size: many
j_call: TRBJ1-2
d_call: TRBD1
v_call: TRBV2
cdr3_nt: TGTGCCAAGGGACAGCTTCATAACTATGGCTACACCTTC
cdr3_aa: CAKGQLHNYGYTF

clone_size: many
j_call: TRBJ2-2
d_call: NA
v_call: TRBV28
cdr3_nt: TGTGCCAGCAGGTCGCAGGCGAACACCGGGGAGCTGTTTTTT
cdr3_aa: CASRSQANTGELFF

clone_size: NA
j_call: TRBJ1-4
d_call: NA
v_call: TRBV3-1
cdr3_nt: TGTGCCAGCAGCCAAGTAACAGGGCTGGCTAATGAAAAACTGTTTTTT
cdr3_aa: CASSQVTGLANEKLFF

clone_size: NA
j_call: TRBJ2-7
d_call: NA
v_call: TRBV7-9
cdr3_nt: TGTGCCAGCAGCTTCGGGGCAGGGATATACGAGCAGTACTTC
cdr3_aa: CASSFGAGIYEQYF

clone_size: few
j_call: TRBJ2-7
d_call: NA
v_call: TRBV20-1
cdr3_nt: TGCAGTGCTAGAGTGGCCGGCTCCTACGAGCAGTACTTC
cdr3_aa: CSARVAGSYEQYF

clone_size: many
j_call: TRBJ1-1
d_call: TRBD1
v_call: TRBV18
cdr3_nt: TGTGCCAGCTCACCGAAAGACAGGGGGAACACTGAAGCTTTCTTT
cdr3_aa: CASSPKDRGNTEAFF

clone_size: NA
j_call: TRBJ2-1
d_call: NA
v_call: TRBV11-3
cdr3_nt: TGTGCCAGCAGCCCGCCAACGGGCCATGAGCAGTTCTTC
cdr3_aa: CASSPPTGHEQFF

clone_size: many
j_call: TRBJ1-1
d_call: NA
v_call: TRBV19
cdr3_nt: TGTGCCAGTAGATGGGGGCCAGGGACAACTGAAGCTTTCTTT
cdr3_aa: CASRWGPGTTEAFF

clone_size: many
j_call: TRBJ2-3
d_call: TRBD2
v_call: TRBV20-1
cdr3_nt: TGCAGTGCTGGGACTACCAGCACAGATACGCAGTATTTT
cdr3_aa: CSAGTTSTDTQYF

clone_size: NA
j_call: TRBJ2-7
d_call: NA
v_call: TRBV28
cdr3_nt: TGTGCCAGGGAACTAGACGACTACGAGCAGTACTTC
cdr3_aa: CARELDDYEQYF

clone_size: many
j_call: TRBJ2-6
d_call: NA
v_call: TRBV3-1
cdr3_nt: TGTGCCAGCAGCCCCCCGTGGACAGAACTCTGGGCCAACGTCCTGACTTTC
cdr3_aa: CASSPPWTELWANVLTF

clone_size: NA
j_call: TRBJ2-1
d_call: TRBD2
v_call: TRBV15
cdr3_nt: TGTGCCACCAGCAGAGTTGCGGTAGCGGGTCCCAGAAATGAGCAGTTCTTC
cdr3_aa: CATSRVAVAGPRNEQFF

clone_size: few
j_call: TRBJ2-1
d_call: NA
v_call: TRBV6-1
cdr3_nt: TGTGCCAGCCAATCAGACGGAATCTACAATGAGCAGTTCTTC
cdr3_aa: CASQSDGIYNEQFF

clone_size: NA
j_call: TRBJ1-2
d_call: NA
v_call: TRBV14
cdr3_nt: TGTGCCAGCAGCTCAGAGTTGGACCCCAACTATGGCTACACCTTC
cdr3_aa: CASSSELDPNYGYTF

clone_size: few
j_call: TRBJ2-2
d_call: TRBD2
v_call: TRBV6-2/TRBV6-3
cdr3_nt: TGTGCCAGCAGGGGGGGGTTACGAGCCGGGGAGCTGTTTTTT
cdr3_aa: CASRGGLRAGELFF

clone_size: many
j_call: TRBJ2-5
d_call: TRBD1
v_call: TRBV28
cdr3_nt: TGTGCCAGCAGTACCGGGACAGGGGACCAAGAGACCCAGTACTTC
cdr3_aa: CASSTGTGDQETQYF

clone_size: NA
j_call: TRBJ2-7
d_call: TRBD1
v_call: TRBV10-3
cdr3_nt: TGTGCCATCAGTGAACGAGGAGACAGGGCCCACGAGCAGTACTTC
cdr3_aa: CAISERGDRAHEQYF

clone_size: many
j_call: TRBJ2-1
d_call: TRBD2
v_call: TRBV27
cdr3_nt: TGTGCCAGCACAAGGGGCGGGCCTAGCGGGTCCGATGAGCAGTTCTTC
cdr3_aa: CASTRGGPSGSDEQFF

clone_size: few
j_call: TRBJ2-1
d_call: TRBD2
v_call: TRBV6-1
cdr3_nt: TGTGCCAGCCGGAAGACTAGCGGGAGTTACAATGAGCAGTTCTTC
cdr3_aa: CASRKTSGSYNEQFF

clone_size: many
j_call: TRBJ1-1
d_call: NA
v_call: TRBV19
cdr3_nt: TGTGCCAGTAGTATAGAAGATAAGGGGCGGTGGACTGAAGCTTTCTTT
cdr3_aa: CASSIEDKGRWTEAFF

clone_size: NA
j_call: TRBJ2-3
d_call: TRBD2
v_call: TRBV27
cdr3_nt: TGTGCCAGCAGTCTTTCACTCCCGGGACTAGCGGGCACAGATACGCAGTATTTT
cdr3_aa: CASSLSLPGLAGTDTQYF

clone_size: NA
j_call: TRBJ1-2
d_call: TRBD1
v_call: TRBV6-2/TRBV6-3
cdr3_nt: TGTGCCAGCACCCCCCGAGGGACAGGTTCATTCTATGGCTACACCTTC
cdr3_aa: CASTPRGTGSFYGYTF

clone_size: many
j_call: TRBJ2-2
d_call: TRBD1
v_call: TRBV7-9
cdr3_nt: TGTGCCAGCAGCTTGGACAGGGGTGGCACCGGGGAGCTGTTTTTT
cdr3_aa: CASSLDRGGTGELFF

clone_size: few
j_call: TRBJ2-1
d_call: NA
v_call: TRBV27
cdr3_nt: TGTGCCAGCAGTTGGATCAGTAAGCACAATGAGCAGTTCTTC
cdr3_aa: CASSWISKHNEQFF

clone_size: NA
j_call: TRBJ1-6
d_call: NA
v_call: TRBV30
cdr3_nt: TGTGCCTGGAGATATGCGGGGAGTTCACCCCTCCACTTT
cdr3_aa: CAWRYAGSSPLHF

clone_size: NA
j_call: TRBJ2-2
d_call: TRBD2
v_call: TRBV5-1
cdr3_nt: TGCGCCAGCGGGGGACTAGGGACCGGGGAGCTGTTTTTT
cdr3_aa: CASGGLGTGELFF

clone_size: many
j_call: TRBJ2-7
d_call: TRBD2
v_call: TRBV29-1
cdr3_nt: TGCAGCGTTGTAGTAGCGGGCTACGAGCAGTACTTC
cdr3_aa: CSVVVAGYEQYF

clone_size: many
j_call: TRBJ2-3
d_call: NA
v_call: TRBV20-1
cdr3_nt: TGCAGTGCTAGAGGAGGCCGACAAGCAAGCACAGATACGCAGTATTTT
cdr3_aa: CSARGGRQASTDTQYF

clone_size: many
j_call: TRBJ1-1
d_call: TRBD1
v_call: TRBV4-2
cdr3_nt: TGTGCCAGCAGCCAAGATCATGCTGGACAGGGGGTTACTGAAGCTTTCTTT
cdr3_aa: CASSQDHAGQGVTEAFF

clone_size: NA
j_call: TRBJ2-3
d_call: NA
v_call: TRBV29-1
cdr3_nt: TGCAGCCTATTGGCCGGGAGCACAGATACGCAGTATTTT
cdr3_aa: CSLLAGSTDTQYF

clone_size: few
j_call: TRBJ2-2
d_call: NA
v_call: TRBV20-1
cdr3_nt: TGCAGTGCTAGGGGCATAAGGGCGAACACCGGGGAGCTGTTTTTT
cdr3_aa: CSARGIRANTGELFF

clone_size: NA
j_call: TRBJ2-2
d_call: TRBD2
v_call: TRBV15
cdr3_nt: TGTGCCACCAGCAGAGATCAGGGCTCGGGGGGCACCGGGGAGCTGTTTTTT
cdr3_aa: CATSRDQGSGGTGELFF

clone_size: few
j_call: TRBJ1-3
d_call: NA
v_call: TRBV7-6
cdr3_nt: TGTGCCAGCAGCCCCCCACGGGGGACCTACTCTGGAAACACCATATATTTT
cdr3_aa: CASSPPRGTYSGNTIYF

clone_size: NA
j_call: TRBJ2-7
d_call: TRBD1
v_call: TRBV3-1
cdr3_nt: TGTGCCAGCAGCCAAGAGGGACAGAACTACGAGCAGTACTTC
cdr3_aa: CASSQEGQNYEQYF

clone_size: once
j_call: TRBJ1-1
d_call: TRBD1
v_call: TRBV28
cdr3_nt: TGTGCCAGCAGTTCCCCGGGACAGGTGGGGCTGAACACTGAAGCTTTCTTT
cdr3_aa: CASSSPGQVGLNTEAFF

clone_size: many
j_call: TRBJ2-7
d_call: NA
v_call: TRBV27
cdr3_nt: TGTGCCAGCAGCAAACACGGGAGTCGATACGAGCAGTACTTC
cdr3_aa: CASSKHGSRYEQYF

clone_size: many
j_call: TRBJ2-2
d_call: TRBD2
v_call: TRBV2
cdr3_nt: TGTGCCAGTCTAGCGGGCGCCACCGGGGAGCTGTTTTTT
cdr3_aa: CASLAGATGELFF

clone_size: many
j_call: TRBJ2-7
d_call: TRBD1
v_call: TRBV11-2
cdr3_nt: TGTGCCAGCAGCTTGGGGACAGGGTCCTACGAGCAGTACTTC
cdr3_aa: CASSLGTGSYEQYF

clone_size: NA
j_call: TRBJ2-7
d_call: NA
v_call: TRBV11-2
cdr3_nt: TGTGCCAGCAGCTTGGGGAGGGGGAATATCTACGAGCAGTACTTC
cdr3_aa: CASSLGRGNIYEQYF

clone_size: NA
j_call: TRBJ1-6
d_call: NA
v_call: TRBV6-5
cdr3_nt: TGTGCCAGCAGTTACCGCGGGACCAATTCACCCCTCCACTTT
cdr3_aa: CASSYRGTNSPLHF

clone_size: NA
j_call: TRBJ1-1
d_call: NA
v_call: TRBV10-1
cdr3_nt: TGCGCCAGCCTTGATCTATACGGGCGAAACACTGAAGCTTTCTTT
cdr3_aa: CASLDLYGRNTEAFF

clone_size: NA
j_call: TRBJ2-3
d_call: TRBD2
v_call: TRBV4-1
cdr3_nt: TGCGCCAGCAGCCAACTAGCGGGGGGGATAATAGATACGCAGTATTTT
cdr3_aa: CASSQLAGGIIDTQYF

clone_size: many
j_call: TRBJ2-1
d_call: TRBD1
v_call: TRBV6-1
cdr3_nt: TGTGCCAGCAGTTTGGACCCTCCGGGACAGGGTTCCTACAATGAGCAGTTCTTC
cdr3_aa: CASSLDPPGQGSYNEQFF

clone_size: NA
j_call: TRBJ2-1
d_call: TRBD2
v_call: TRBV19
cdr3_nt: TGTGCCAGTAGTGTAAGGGCTAGCGGGAGCATGGAGCAGTTCTTC
cdr3_aa: CASSVRASGSMEQFF

clone_size: NA
j_call: TRBJ2-7
d_call: TRBD2
v_call: TRBV20-1
cdr3_nt: TGCAGTGCTAGAGATCCTAGCGGGGGCTCCTACGAGCAGTACTTC
cdr3_aa: CSARDPSGGSYEQYF

clone_size: NA
j_call: TRBJ2-3
d_call: NA
v_call: TRBV30
cdr3_nt: TGTGCCTGGAGTGTAGGAGTTTCGGATACGCAGTATTTT
cdr3_aa: CAWSVGVSDTQYF

clone_size: many
j_call: TRBJ1-6
d_call: TRBD1
v_call: TRBV20-1
cdr3_nt: TGCAGTGCTAGGATGGACAGGGGGATAGATTCACCCCTCCACTTT
cdr3_aa: CSARMDRGIDSPLHF

clone_size: few
j_call: TRBJ1-5
d_call: TRBD1
v_call: TRBV18
cdr3_nt: TGTGCCAGCTCAGTATCGACAGGGGTGGATAGCAATCAGCCCCAGCATTTT
cdr3_aa: CASSVSTGVDSNQPQHF

clone_size: NA
j_call: TRBJ2-2
d_call: NA
v_call: TRBV20-1
cdr3_nt: TGCAGTGCTAGAGATCCGGGGGCGCCCACCGGGGAGCTGTTTTTT
cdr3_aa: CSARDPGAPTGELFF

clone_size: few
j_call: TRBJ2-5
d_call: TRBD2
v_call: TRBV3-1
cdr3_nt: TGTGCCAGCAGCCAAGACAGGACGGGGGGGGTGGAGACCCAGTACTTC
cdr3_aa: CASSQDRTGGVETQYF

clone_size: many
j_call: TRBJ2-1
d_call: NA
v_call: TRBV27
cdr3_nt: TGTGCCAGCAGTTTATCCCTTTATTCCGAGCAGTTCTTC
cdr3_aa: CASSLSLYSEQFF

clone_size: NA
j_call: TRBJ2-1
d_call: NA
v_call: TRBV12-3/TRBV12-4
cdr3_nt: TGTGCCAGCAGTTCCGTCGGTAGCTCCTACAATGAGCAGTTCTTC
cdr3_aa: CASSSVGSSYNEQFF

clone_size: many
j_call: TRBJ2-7
d_call: NA
v_call: TRBV10-3
cdr3_nt: TGTGCCATCAGTGAGTCCGATGGGAGTTACGAGCAGTACTTC
cdr3_aa: CAISESDGSYEQYF

clone_size: many
j_call: TRBJ1-5
d_call: NA
v_call: TRBV19
cdr3_nt: TGTGCCAGTGCTCCCCGGGCAGGGAATCAGCCCCAGCATTTT
cdr3_aa: CASAPRAGNQPQHF